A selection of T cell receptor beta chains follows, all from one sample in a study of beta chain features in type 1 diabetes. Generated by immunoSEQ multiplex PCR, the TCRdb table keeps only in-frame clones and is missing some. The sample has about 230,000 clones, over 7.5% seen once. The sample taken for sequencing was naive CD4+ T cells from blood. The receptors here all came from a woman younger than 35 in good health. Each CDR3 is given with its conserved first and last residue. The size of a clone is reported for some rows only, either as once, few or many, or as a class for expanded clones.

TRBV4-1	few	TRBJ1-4	CASSQEIDRQNEKLFF
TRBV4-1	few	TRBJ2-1	CASSQLAGTNEQFF
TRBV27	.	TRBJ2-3	CASSRQLGSDTQYF
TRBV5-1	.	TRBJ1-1	CASSLVQGTEAFF
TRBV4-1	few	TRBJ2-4	CASSQDRSSGREDIQYF
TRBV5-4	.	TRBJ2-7	CASSLLAGNHEQYF
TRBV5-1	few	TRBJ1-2	CASSLTGTDGYTF
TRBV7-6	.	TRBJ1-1	CASSLSLGVVEAFF
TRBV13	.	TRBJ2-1	CASTSYLAGGPSYNEQFF
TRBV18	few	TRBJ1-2	CASSPDRVGYTF
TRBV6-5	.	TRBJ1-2	CASSYGQNYGYTF
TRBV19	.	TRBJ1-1	CASSPDRLNTEAFF
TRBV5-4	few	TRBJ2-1	CASSPRSNEQFF
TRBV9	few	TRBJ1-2	CASSEDWTTSGGTF
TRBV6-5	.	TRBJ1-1	CASRPRRRSGTEAFF
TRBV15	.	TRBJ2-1	CATSRDLQRISYNEQFF
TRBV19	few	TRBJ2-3	CASSVTGTDTQYF
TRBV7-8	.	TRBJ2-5	CASSLGGRETQYF
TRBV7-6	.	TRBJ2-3	CASSLETQGVTDTQYF
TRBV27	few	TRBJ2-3	CASSLGVSQGTGDTDTQYF
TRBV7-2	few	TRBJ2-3	CASSLDRSGTQYF
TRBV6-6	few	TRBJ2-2	CASSPRTGAIGELFF
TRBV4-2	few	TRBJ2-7	CASSQGAGGPGYEQYF
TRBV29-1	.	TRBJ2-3	CSVVGLAGDFWYF
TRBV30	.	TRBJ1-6	CACSGGRDSPLHF
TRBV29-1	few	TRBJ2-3	CSVGQGLDTQYF
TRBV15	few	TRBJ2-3	CATSRDSSDTQYF
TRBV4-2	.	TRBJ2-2	CASSQVGGGARSMAGELFF